Below, 12 T cell receptor delta chains from the same sample are listed, as sequenced in a study of DNA immune sequencing with unique molecular identifiers. All 8 TRDV and 4 TRDJ genes were targeted in 32-plex amplification of genomic DNA. In 2 to 4 barcoding PCR cycles, molecules received a 12-nucleotide UMI, then adapter PCR followed. TCRdb reprocessed the multiplex PCR reads through CATT. Among 4,500 to 6,000 delta-chain clones listed, around 12% were seen once. Sequencing was performed on gamma-delta T cells enriched from blood buffy coat, or unenriched PBMCs (not recorded which). The receptors shown here come from a human donor in good health.

This clone is termed large. The sample contains more than one DNA sequence encoding this CDR3. This chain connects TRDV2 to TRDJ1; 13 positions match TRDD3. Trimming at V came to 1 base and at J to 0 bases, leaving 7 bases not matched to a gene. Germline V gene sequence: CDR1 GEAIGNYY, CDR2 EKD. The CDR3 is 18 amino acids. The CDR3 is CACDTLLGDTRDTDKLIF. The CDR3 region has the DNA TGTGCCTGTGACACGTTACTGGGGGATACGCGAGACACCGATAAACTCATCTTT.

This clone was recorded a few times. This chain joins TRAV29/DV5 and TRDJ1; 9 positions match TRDD2. The J gene comes from matching the DNA to germline here; TCRdb lacks it. Germline loops: CDR1 NSMFDY, CDR2 ISSIKDK. CDR3 length: 23 amino acids. V shed 1 base, J shed 3 bases, and the junction held 31 bases outside the gene matches. The CDR3 loop reads CAASSLHAFLQQGRYIVADKLIF. The CDR3 DNA follows: TGTGCAGCAAGCTCTCTACATGCCTTCCTACAACAGGGTCGGTATATAGTGGCCGATAAACTCATCTTT.

In its sample, this clone was seen a few times. The protein in TCRdb stems from a much larger clone and differs at residue 5 from this DNA's translation, likely a read error; here the protein is translated from the DNA. J is TRDJ1 and V is TRDV2; no firm D call. CDR1 is GEAIGNYY, CDR2 EKD, per germline. The CDR3 is 14 residues long. V shed 2 bases and J shed 3 bases, with 12 bases lying between them. The CDR3 DNA sequence: TGTGCCTGTGACAACGTCGCGCTACCCGATAAACTCATCTTT. Encoded protein: CACDNVALPDKLIF.

This clone was observed at least ten times. The V gene is TRDV1, the J gene TRDJ1, with D perhaps being TRDD2 or TRDD3 (8 bases each). TCRdb carries no J gene annotation; the J gene was assigned here by matching the DNA with germline. Germline CDR1 reads TSWWSYY; CDR2 reads QGS. V lost 0 bases and J 9 bases, leaving 38 bases between the germline ends. The CDR3 consists of 22 residues. The CDR3: CALGELFTWGLPKYWGPPELIF. The CDR3 bases are TGTGCTCTTGGGGAACTATTTACTTGGGGCCTTCCTAAGTACTGGGGGCCCCCGGAACTCATCTTT.

This clone was seen only a few times. TCRdb records a much larger clone's protein for this DNA, with a difference at residue 7 that likely arises from a read error; the protein given is the translation of the DNA. The J gene is TRDJ3, the V gene TRDV2; tentative D call: TRDD3 (5 bases). The CDR3 has 19 residues. Trimming pared 0 bases from V and 0 bases from J, leaving 14 bases between. Germline-derived CDR1 and CDR2 are GEAIGNYY and EKD. The CDR3 DNA follows: TGTGCCTGTGACACCGCCAGGGGGGCTAGCTCCTGGGACACCCGACAGATGTTTTTC. Encoded protein: CACDTARGASSWDTRQMFF.

This clone was counted only a few times. TCRdb shows a much larger clone's protein in place of this DNA's translation, and the two differ at residue 12, likely through a read error; the protein shown is translated from the DNA. The chain links TRDV2 to TRDJ1, with 7 bases lining up with TRDD3. Germline CDR1 GEAIGNYY, CDR2 EKD. V gave up 0 bases and J gave up 4 bases; unmatched junction bases: 13. The length of the CDR3 is 17 residues. In DNA form, the CDR3 reads TGTGCCTGTGACACCCTCGTGTTGGGGGAGAACATCGATAAACTCATCTTT. Its protein product is CACDTLVLGENIDKLIF.

Regarding this clone: A read error may explain this, as a much larger clone is one base away. This sequence joins TRDV1 and TRDJ1, with TRDD3 identical over 9 bases. The J gene, left out of TCRdb, was set here by checking the DNA against germline. J gave up 0 bases and V 1 base, and 30 bases lay outside the gene matches. From germline, CDR1 is TSWWSYY and CDR2 QGS. The CDR3 runs 25 residues. The chain's CDR3 is CALGEQRIYYTSWGMRKGYTDKLIF. For the CDR3, the DNA is TGTGCTCTTGGGGAACAGAGGATATACTACACGTCCTGGGGGATGCGAAAGGGTTACACCGATAAACTCATCTTT.

As regards this clone: A far larger clone is only one base removed, so a read error is likely. This sample includes further DNA sequences coding for the same CDR3. The chain is built from TRDV2 and TRDJ2, with 12 bases fitting TRDD3. This CDR3 contains 20 residues. The germline V gene encodes CDR1 GEAIGNYY and CDR2 EKD. The CDR3 sequence: CACDTVVLGDTPTGSAQLFF. The CDR3 DNA follows: TGTGCCTGTGACACCGTCGTACTGGGGGATACCCCAACCGGTTCAGCGCAACTCTTCTTT.

About this clone itself: A far larger clone is just one base off, so this is likely a read error. Other DNA variants within this sample encode the same CDR3. J is TRDJ1 and V is TRDV2, with 10 bases identical to TRDD3. The CDR3 contains 20 residues. J was trimmed by 0 bases and V by 0 bases; bases with no gene match: 15. In germline, CDR1 is GEAIGNYY, CDR2 EKD. CDR3 sequence: CACDTVATGGYGGYTDKLIF. CDR3 coding DNA: TGTGCCTGTGACACCGTCGCTACAGGGGGATACGGAGGGTACACCGATAAACTCATCTTT.

The V gene remains uncalled, whereas the J gene is TRDJ1; the D call of TRDD3 is as the table states it, not checked on the DNA. The CDR3 loop spans 19 amino acids. The CDR3, as DNA: TGTGCTCTTGGGGAACTCCCCTTCCTAATCCCCAATGCCGACGATAAACTCATCTTT. This translates into CALGELPFLIPNADDKLIF.

This sequence joins TRAV29/DV5 and TRDJ1; 7 bases line up with TRDD3. No J gene was available from TCRdb, and it was assigned here by a germline match of the DNA. Trimming took 0 bases from V and 2 from J; bases not matched to a gene: 16. This CDR3 contains 18 residues. Per the germline V gene, CDR1 is NSMFDY and CDR2 is ISSIKDK. In nucleotides, the CDR3 is TGTGCAGCAAGCGACCCTCTACCGGGCTGGGGGGTTACCGATAAACTCATCTTT. This codes for CAASDPLPGWGVTDKLIF.

On this clone itself: Given a far larger clone just one base away, this is likely a sequencing read error. The identical CDR3 is also encoded by other nucleotide sequences in the sample. CDR3 nucleotide sequence: TGTGCCTGTGACAAGCTGGGGGATACGCAGGCCGATAAACTGATCTTT. Its protein product is CACDKLGDTQADKLIF. This chain uses TRDV2 with TRDJ1, with TRDD3 matching 12 bases. The germline gives CDR1 GEAIGNYY, CDR2 EKD. The CDR3 runs 16 residues.